The 5 T cell receptor beta chains presented below share a single source sample, sequenced in a study of shared clonotypes between healthy human individuals. Profiled with immunoSEQ multiplex PCR; TCRdb holds only in-frame clones, not every one. This table holds over a million clones, about 96% found once. The sample comprised naive CD4+ T cells sorted from blood. Subset specified: CD45RA+ positively selected. The source is a man under 40 in good health.

Regarding this clone: This same CDR3 is encoded by further DNA sequences in the sample. The chain couples TRBV28 to TRBJ2-3; no firm D call. V dropped 5 bases and J dropped 0 bases, with 3 bases sitting between them. The CDR3 length is 12 residues. Germline V gene lookup returns CDR1 MDHEN and CDR2 SYDVKM. CDR3 in amino acids: CASSRSTDTQYF. In DNA, the CDR3 is TGTGCCAGCAGTCGAAGCACAGATACGCAGTATTTT.

The chain is built from TRBV7-7 and TRBJ2-2; D remains unclear. The CDR3 consists of 13 residues. Germline CDR1 reads SSHAT; CDR2 reads FNYEAQ (reference sequence). V dropped 1 base and J dropped 4 bases, with 4 bases sitting between them. In DNA form, the CDR3 reads TGTGCCAGCAGCTTAGTACGCACCGGGGAGCTGTTTTTT. This encodes CASSLVRTGELFF. Drawing the rest from reference TRBV7-7 and TRBJ2-2, the complete variable domain is GAGVSQSPRYKVTKRGQDVTLRCDPISSHATLYWYQQALGQGPEFLTYFNYEAQPDKSGLPSDRFSAERPEGSISTLTIQRTEQRDSAMYRCASSLVRTGELFFGEGSRLTVL.

The rearrangement joins TRBV5-1 to TRBJ1-1; TRBD1 might be the D (6 bases). CDR1 and CDR2 (germline): SGHRS, YFSETQ. V was clipped by 2 bases and J by 9 bases, with 14 bases between them. The CDR3 contains 13 residues. Here the CDR3 DNA reads TGCGCCAGCAGCTTCCGGGACAAACTCAAAGCTTTCTTT. Translation gives CASSFRDKLKAFF.

The chain uses TRBV28 and TRBJ2-7; tentatively, D is TRBD1 or TRBD2 (5 bases each). V gave up 6 bases and J gave up 9 bases, with 15 bases separating them. This CDR3 has 12 amino acids. In germline, CDR1 is MDHEN, CDR2 SYDVKM. DNA of the CDR3: TGTGCCAGCAGGCGTCCAGGGACGGTGCAGTACTTC. Amino acid sequence: CASRRPGTVQYF.

The rearrangement joins TRBV9 to TRBJ2-3; 11 bases are shared with TRBD2. Germline V gives CDR1 SGDLS, CDR2 YYNGEE. This CDR3 is built from 16 residues. After removal of 7 bases from V and 2 bases from J, the junction contained 9 bases not matched to a gene. This chain's CDR3 is CASSGTSGGLTDTQYF. In DNA form, the CDR3 reads TGTGCCAGCTCCGGGACTAGCGGCGGCCTCACAGATACGCAGTATTTT.